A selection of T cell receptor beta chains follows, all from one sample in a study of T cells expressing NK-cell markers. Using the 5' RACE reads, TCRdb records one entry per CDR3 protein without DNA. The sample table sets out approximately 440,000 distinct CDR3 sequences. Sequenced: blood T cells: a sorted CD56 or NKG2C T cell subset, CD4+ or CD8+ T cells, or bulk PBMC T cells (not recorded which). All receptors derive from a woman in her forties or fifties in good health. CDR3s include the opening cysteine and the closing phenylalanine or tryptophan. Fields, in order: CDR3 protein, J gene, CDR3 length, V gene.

CDR3aa: CASSPTVAKNIQYF
j_gene: TRBJ2-4
len: 14
v_gene: TRBV5-1

CDR3aa: CASSSTGENTGELFF
j_gene: TRBJ2-2
len: 15
v_gene: TRBV5-1

CDR3aa: CASSYVTGNTEAFF
j_gene: TRBJ1-1
len: 14
v_gene: TRBV6-5

CDR3aa: CSARDLTEKLFF
j_gene: TRBJ1-4
len: 12
v_gene: TRBV20-1

CDR3aa: CASSLDSTGHNEKLFF
j_gene: TRBJ1-4
len: 16
v_gene: TRBV11-2

CDR3aa: CASSPQRSGIGEQYF
j_gene: TRBJ2-7
len: 15
v_gene: TRBV5-1

CDR3aa: CASSPDLTSGTDTQYF
j_gene: TRBJ2-3
len: 16
v_gene: TRBV5-1

CDR3aa: CASSPTTGFGYTF
j_gene: TRBJ1-2
len: 13
v_gene: TRBV5-1

CDR3aa: CASNRDARETQYF
j_gene: TRBJ2-5
len: 13
v_gene: TRBV5-1

CDR3aa: CATSDWASGGSSYNEQFF
j_gene: TRBJ2-1
len: 18
v_gene: TRBV24-1

CDR3aa: CATSDFFPETGAGYNEQFF
j_gene: TRBJ2-1
len: 19
v_gene: TRBV24-1

CDR3aa: CASSSPGLAGGQEQFF
j_gene: TRBJ2-1
len: 16
v_gene: TRBV5-5

CDR3aa: CASSQDRGAAQYF
j_gene: TRBJ2-5
len: 13
v_gene: TRBV4-2

CDR3aa: CASSFWGVRQSNQPQHF
j_gene: TRBJ1-5
len: 17
v_gene: TRBV12-3/TRBV12-4

CDR3aa: CASSPMGSGSTDTQYF
j_gene: TRBJ2-3
len: 16
v_gene: TRBV18

CDR3aa: CASSERVETQYF
j_gene: TRBJ2-5
len: 12
v_gene: TRBV2

CDR3aa: CASSYSNTGGWYEQYF
j_gene: TRBJ2-7
len: 16
v_gene: TRBV6-6

CDR3aa: CASSLDLRVGGETQYF
j_gene: TRBJ2-5
len: 16
v_gene: TRBV11-2

CDR3aa: CASRPWGGGYGYTF
j_gene: TRBJ1-2
len: 14
v_gene: TRBV6-5

CDR3aa: CSVTLSRVYEQYF
j_gene: TRBJ2-7
len: 13
v_gene: TRBV29-1

CDR3aa: CSAPGPVMNTEAFF
j_gene: TRBJ1-1
len: 14
v_gene: TRBV29-1

CDR3aa: CASSHQWGFFEQYF
j_gene: TRBJ2-7
len: 14
v_gene: TRBV7-9

CDR3aa: CASSQDRGSGLSYNEQFF
j_gene: TRBJ2-1
len: 18
v_gene: TRBV3-1

CDR3aa: CAIIRGRVNEQFF
j_gene: TRBJ2-1
len: 13
v_gene: TRBV10-3

CDR3aa: CSAAQRSGSGANVLTF
j_gene: TRBJ2-6
len: 16
v_gene: TRBV20-1

CDR3aa: CSASISLSNEQFF
j_gene: TRBJ2-1
len: 13
v_gene: TRBV20-1

CDR3aa: CSARAGQGAGANVLTF
j_gene: TRBJ2-6
len: 16
v_gene: TRBV20-1

CDR3aa: CSVVNRAMNTEAFF
j_gene: TRBJ1-1
len: 14
v_gene: TRBV29-1